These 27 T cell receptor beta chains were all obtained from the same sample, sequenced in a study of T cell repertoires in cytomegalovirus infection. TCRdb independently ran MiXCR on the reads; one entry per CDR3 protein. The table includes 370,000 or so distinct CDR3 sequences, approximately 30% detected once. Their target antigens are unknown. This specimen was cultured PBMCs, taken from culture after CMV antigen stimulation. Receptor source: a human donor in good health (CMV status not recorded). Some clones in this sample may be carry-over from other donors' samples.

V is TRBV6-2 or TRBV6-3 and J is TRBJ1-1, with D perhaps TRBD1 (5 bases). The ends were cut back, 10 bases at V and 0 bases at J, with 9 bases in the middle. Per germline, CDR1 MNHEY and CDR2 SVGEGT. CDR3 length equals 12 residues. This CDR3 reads CAIKGLNTEAFF. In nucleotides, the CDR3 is TGTGCCATCAAGGGGCTGAACACTGAAGCTTTCTTT.

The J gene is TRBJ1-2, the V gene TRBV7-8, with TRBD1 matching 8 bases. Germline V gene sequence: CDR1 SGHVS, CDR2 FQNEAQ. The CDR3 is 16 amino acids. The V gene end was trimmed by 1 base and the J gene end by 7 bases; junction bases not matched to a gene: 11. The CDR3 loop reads CASSLGGGQGAVGYTF. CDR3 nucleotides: TGTGCCAGCAGCTTAGGGGGCGGCCAGGGGGCTGTTGGCTACACCTTC.

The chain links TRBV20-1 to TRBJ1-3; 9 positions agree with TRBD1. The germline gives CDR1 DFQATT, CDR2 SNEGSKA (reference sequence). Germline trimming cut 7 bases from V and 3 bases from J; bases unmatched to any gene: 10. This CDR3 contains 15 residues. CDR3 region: CSVTSGTGFGNTIYF. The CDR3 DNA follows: TGCAGTGTAACCTCAGGGACAGGGTTTGGAAACACCATATATTTT.

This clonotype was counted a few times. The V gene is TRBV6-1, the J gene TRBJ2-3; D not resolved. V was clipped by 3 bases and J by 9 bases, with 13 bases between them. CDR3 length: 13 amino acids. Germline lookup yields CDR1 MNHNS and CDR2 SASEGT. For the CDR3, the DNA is TGTGCCAGCAGTGACCCGTTGGATCTGACGCAGTATTTT. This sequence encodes CASSDPLDLTQYF.

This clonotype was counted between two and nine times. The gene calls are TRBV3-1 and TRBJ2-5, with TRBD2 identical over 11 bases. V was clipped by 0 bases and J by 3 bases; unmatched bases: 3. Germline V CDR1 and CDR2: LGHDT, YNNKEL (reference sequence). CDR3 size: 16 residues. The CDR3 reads CASSQERLAGKETQYF. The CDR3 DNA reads TGTGCCAGCAGCCAAGAAAGACTAGCGGGAAAAGAGACCCAGTACTTC.

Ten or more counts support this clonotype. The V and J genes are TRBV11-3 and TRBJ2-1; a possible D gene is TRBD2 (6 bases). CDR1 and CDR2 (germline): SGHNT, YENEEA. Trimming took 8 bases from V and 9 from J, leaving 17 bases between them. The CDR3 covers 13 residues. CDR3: CASRGGNEAEQFF. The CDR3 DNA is TGTGCCAGCCGTGGCGGGAACGAGGCTGAGCAGTTCTTC.

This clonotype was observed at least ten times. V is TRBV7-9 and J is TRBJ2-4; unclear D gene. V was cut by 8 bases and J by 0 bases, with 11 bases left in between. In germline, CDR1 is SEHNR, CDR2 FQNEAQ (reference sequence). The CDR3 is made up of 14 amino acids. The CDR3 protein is CASGEIIAKNIQYF. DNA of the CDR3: TGTGCCAGCGGTGAGATTATAGCCAAAAACATTCAGTACTTC.

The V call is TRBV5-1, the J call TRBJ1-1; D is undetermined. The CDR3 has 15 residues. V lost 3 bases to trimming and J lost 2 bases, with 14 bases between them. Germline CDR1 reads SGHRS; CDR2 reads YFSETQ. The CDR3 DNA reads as TGCGCCAGCAGCTGGAGTCCGGGATTTAACACTGAAGCTTTCTTT. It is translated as CASSWSPGFNTEAFF.

DNA of the CDR3: TGTGCCAGCAGCACCGGGAGGAAGGGACTAGCGGGCCTCTCTGGGGCCAACGTCCTGACTTTC. Protein: CASSTGRKGLAGLSGANVLTF. J is TRBJ2-6 and V is TRBV27, with 12 bases matching TRBD2. Per the germline V gene, CDR1 is MNHEY and CDR2 is SMNVEV (reference sequence). The CDR3 has 21 amino acids. V trimming: 6 bases; J trimming: 0 bases; junction bases outside the gene matches: 15.

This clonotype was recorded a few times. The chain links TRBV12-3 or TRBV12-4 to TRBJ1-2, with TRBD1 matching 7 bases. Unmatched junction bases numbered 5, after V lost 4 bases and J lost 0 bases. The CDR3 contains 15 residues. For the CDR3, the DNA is TGTGCCAGCAGTTCGGGACAGCCCTCTAACTATGGCTACACCTTC. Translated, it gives CASSSGQPSNYGYTF.

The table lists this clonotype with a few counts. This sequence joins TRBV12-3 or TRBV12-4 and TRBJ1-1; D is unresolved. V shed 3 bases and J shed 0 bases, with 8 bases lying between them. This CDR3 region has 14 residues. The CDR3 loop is CASSFSGMNTEAFF. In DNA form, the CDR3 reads TGTGCCAGCAGTTTCTCAGGCATGAACACTGAAGCTTTCTTT.

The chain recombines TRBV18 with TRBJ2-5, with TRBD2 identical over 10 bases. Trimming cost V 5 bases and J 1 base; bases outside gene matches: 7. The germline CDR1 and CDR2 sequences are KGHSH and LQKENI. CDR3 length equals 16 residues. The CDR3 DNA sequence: TGTGCCAGCTCATCATCACTAGCGGGACTCCAAGAGACCCAGTACTTC. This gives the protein CASSSSLAGLQETQYF.

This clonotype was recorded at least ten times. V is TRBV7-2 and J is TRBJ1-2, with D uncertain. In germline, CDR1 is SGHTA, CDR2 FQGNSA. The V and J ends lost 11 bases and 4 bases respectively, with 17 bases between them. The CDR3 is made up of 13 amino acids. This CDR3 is CAALGERAYGYTF. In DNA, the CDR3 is TGTGCCGCTCTGGGAGAAAGGGCCTATGGCTACACCTTC.

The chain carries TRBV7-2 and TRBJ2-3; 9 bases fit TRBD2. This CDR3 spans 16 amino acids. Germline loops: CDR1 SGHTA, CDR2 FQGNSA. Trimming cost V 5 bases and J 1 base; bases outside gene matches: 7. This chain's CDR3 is CASSTHRTSGTDTQYF. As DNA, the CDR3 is TGTGCCAGCAGCACCCACCGGACTAGCGGCACAGATACGCAGTATTTT. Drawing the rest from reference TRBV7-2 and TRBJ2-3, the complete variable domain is GAGVSQSPSNKVTEKGKDVELRCDPISGHTALYWYRQSLGQGLEFLIYFQGNSAPDKSGLPSDRFSAERTGGSVSTLTIQRTQQEDSAVYLCASSTHRTSGTDTQYFGPGTRLTVL.

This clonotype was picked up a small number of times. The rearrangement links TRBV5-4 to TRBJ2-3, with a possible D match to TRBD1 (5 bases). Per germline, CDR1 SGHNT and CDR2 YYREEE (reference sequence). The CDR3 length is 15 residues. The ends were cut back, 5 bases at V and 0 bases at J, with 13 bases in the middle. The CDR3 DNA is TGTGCCAGCAGTCGACAGACACCTAGCACAGATACGCAGTATTTT. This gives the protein CASSRQTPSTDTQYF.

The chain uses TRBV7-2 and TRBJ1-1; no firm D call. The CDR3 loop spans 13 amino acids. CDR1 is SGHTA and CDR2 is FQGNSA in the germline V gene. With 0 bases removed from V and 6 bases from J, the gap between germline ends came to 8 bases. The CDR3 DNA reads TGTGCCAGCAGCTTAGCGGGTTATGCTGAAGCTTTCTTT. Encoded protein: CASSLAGYAEAFF. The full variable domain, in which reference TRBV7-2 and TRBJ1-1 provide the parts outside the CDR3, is GAGVSQSPSNKVTEKGKDVELRCDPISGHTALYWYRQSLGQGLEFLIYFQGNSAPDKSGLPSDRFSAERTGGSVSTLTIQRTQQEDSAVYLCASSLAGYAEAFFGQGTRLTVV.

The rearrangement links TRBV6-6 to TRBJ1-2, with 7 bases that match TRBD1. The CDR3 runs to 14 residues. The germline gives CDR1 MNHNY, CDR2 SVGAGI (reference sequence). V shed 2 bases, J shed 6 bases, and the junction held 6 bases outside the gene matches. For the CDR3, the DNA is TGTGCCAGCAGTTACCATCAGGGGGGGGATGGCTACACCTTC. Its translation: CASSYHQGGDGYTF.

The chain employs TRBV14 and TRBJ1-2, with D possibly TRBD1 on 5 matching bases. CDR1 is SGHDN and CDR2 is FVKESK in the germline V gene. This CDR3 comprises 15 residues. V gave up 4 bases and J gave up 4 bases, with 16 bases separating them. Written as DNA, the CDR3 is TGTGCCAGCAGCCTCGGGACCGATTTTCGCTATGGCTACACCTTC. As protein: CASSLGTDFRYGYTF. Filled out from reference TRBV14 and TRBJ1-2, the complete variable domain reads EAGVTQFPSHSVIEKGQTVTLRCDPISGHDNLYWYRRVMGKEIKFLLHFVKESKQDESGMPNNRFLAERTGGTYSTLKVQPAELEDSGVYFCASSLGTDFRYGYTFGSGTRLTVV.

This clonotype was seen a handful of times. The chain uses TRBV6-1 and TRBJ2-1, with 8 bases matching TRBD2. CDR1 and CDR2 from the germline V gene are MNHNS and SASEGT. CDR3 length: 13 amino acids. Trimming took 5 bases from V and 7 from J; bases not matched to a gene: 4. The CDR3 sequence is CASSWTSRNEQFF. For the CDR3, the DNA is TGTGCCAGCAGTTGGACTAGCAGGAATGAGCAGTTCTTC.

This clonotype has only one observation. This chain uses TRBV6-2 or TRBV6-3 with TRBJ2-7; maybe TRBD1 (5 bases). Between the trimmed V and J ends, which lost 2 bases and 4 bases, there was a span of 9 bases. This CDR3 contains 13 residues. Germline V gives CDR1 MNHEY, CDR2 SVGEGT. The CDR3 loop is CASSYGATYEQYF. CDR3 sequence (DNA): TGTGCCAGCAGTTACGGGGCTACTTACGAGCAGTACTTC.

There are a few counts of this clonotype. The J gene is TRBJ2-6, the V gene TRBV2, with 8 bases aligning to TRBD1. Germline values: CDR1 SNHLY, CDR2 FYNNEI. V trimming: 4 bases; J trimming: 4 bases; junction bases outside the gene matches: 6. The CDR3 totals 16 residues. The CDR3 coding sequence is TGTGCCAGCAGTGGCGACAGGGGAACGGGGGCCAACGTCCTGACTTTC. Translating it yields CASSGDRGTGANVLTF.

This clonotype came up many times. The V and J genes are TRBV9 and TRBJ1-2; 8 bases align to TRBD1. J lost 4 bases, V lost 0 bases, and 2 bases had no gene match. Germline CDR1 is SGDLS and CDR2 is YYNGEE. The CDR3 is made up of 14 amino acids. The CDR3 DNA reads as TGTGCCAGCAGCGTAGAAGGACAGGGCTATGGCTACACCTTC. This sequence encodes CASSVEGQGYGYTF.

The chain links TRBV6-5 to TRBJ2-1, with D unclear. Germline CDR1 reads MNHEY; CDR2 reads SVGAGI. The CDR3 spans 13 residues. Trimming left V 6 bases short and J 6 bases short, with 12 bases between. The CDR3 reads CASRGPVLNEQFF. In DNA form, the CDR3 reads TGTGCCAGCAGGGGCCCCGTTCTCAATGAGCAGTTCTTC.

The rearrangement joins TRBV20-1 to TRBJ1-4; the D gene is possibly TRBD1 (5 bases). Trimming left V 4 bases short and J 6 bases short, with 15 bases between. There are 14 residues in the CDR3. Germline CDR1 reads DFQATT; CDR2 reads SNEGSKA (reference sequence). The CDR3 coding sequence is TGCAGTGCTACCCAGACAGTGACCTATGAAAAACTGTTTTTT. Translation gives CSATQTVTYEKLFF.

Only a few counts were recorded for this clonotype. CDR3 sequence (DNA): TGCGCCAGCAGCCAAGGGACTAGCGGGAGAGCAGATACGCAGTATTTT. This codes for CASSQGTSGRADTQYF. The chain links TRBV4-3 to TRBJ2-3, with TRBD2 matching over 13 bases. There are 16 residues in the CDR3. Germline V gives CDR1 LGHNA, CDR2 YSLEER. The V segment lost 1 base and the J segment 4 bases; nucleotides outside the gene matches: 2.

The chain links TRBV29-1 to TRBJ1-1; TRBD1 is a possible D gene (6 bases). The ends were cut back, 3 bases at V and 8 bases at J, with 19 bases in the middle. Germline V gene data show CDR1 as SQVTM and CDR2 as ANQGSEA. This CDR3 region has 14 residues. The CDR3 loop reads CSVDSRGRLGEAFF. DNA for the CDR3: TGCAGCGTTGACAGCCGGGGGCGTCTAGGAGAAGCTTTCTTT.

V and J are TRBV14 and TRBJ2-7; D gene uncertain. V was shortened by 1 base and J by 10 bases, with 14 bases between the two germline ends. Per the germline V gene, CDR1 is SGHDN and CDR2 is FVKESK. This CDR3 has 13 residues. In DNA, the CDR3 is TGTGCCAGCAGCCAAGCAGGACGACTCCCCCAGTACTTC. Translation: CASSQAGRLPQYF.